One and the same sample provided the 27 T cell receptor beta chains below, sequenced in a study of sequential checkpoint blockade in melanoma. Sequencing used immunoSEQ multiplex PCR; TCRdb keeps in-frame clones, though not all of them. The sample carries about 6,100 clones, 15% to 20% recorded once. Specified treatment: randomized to nivolumab then ipilimumab (arm A) or the reverse (arm B). The specimen comprised tumor tissue (inferred from file names), sampled from a patient given nivolumab and ipilimumab in sequence. These receptors were obtained from a human donor with melanoma.

The CDR3: CASGDRDRVHEQYF. Written as DNA, the CDR3 is TGTGCCAGCGGGGACCGGGACAGGGTCCACGAGCAGTACTTC. V and J are TRBV11-3 and TRBJ2-7; TRBD1 aligns across 9 bases. V dropped 8 bases and J dropped 5; count of bases not matched to a gene: 10. The CDR3 extends over 14 amino acids. Germline V lookup: CDR1 SGHNT, CDR2 YENEEA. The full variable domain, rest sourced from reference TRBV11-3 and TRBJ2-7, is EAGVVQSPRYKIIEKKQPVAFWCNPISGHNTLYWYLQNLGQGPELLIRYENEEAVDDSQLPKDRFSAERLKGVDSTLKIQPAELGDSAVYLCASGDRDRVHEQYFGPGTRLTVT.

This clone was seen at least ten times. Other DNA sequences in the sample encode the same CDR3. The chain joins TRBV11-3 to TRBJ2-2, with D perhaps TRBD1 (6 bases). Trimming removed 2 bases at V and 0 bases at J, with 7 bases between. The CDR3 covers 15 residues. Germline V CDR1 and CDR2: SGHNT, YENEEA. The CDR3 reads CASSLWTANTGELFF. In DNA form, the CDR3 reads TGTGCCAGCAGCTTATGGACAGCGAACACCGGGGAGCTGTTTTTT.

This chain links TRBV5-1 with TRBJ2-2, with no clear D. Germline values: CDR1 SGHRS, CDR2 YFSETQ. V lost 0 bases and J lost 6, with 9 bases in between. CDR3 size: 14 residues. The CDR3 DNA reads TGCGCCAGCAGCTTGGTTGGTGGGGCCGGGGAGCTGTTTTTT. The encoded protein is CASSLVGGAGELFF.

This clone was seen a few times. The genes are TRBV10-2 and TRBJ2-7; 12 bases fit TRBD1. The CDR3 runs 17 residues. Unmatched junction bases numbered 11, after V lost 1 base and J lost 7 bases. Per the germline V gene, CDR1 is WSHSY and CDR2 is SAAADI. CDR3 nucleotide sequence: TGCGCCAGCAGTGAGTATCGATGGGACAGGGGGCACGAAGAGCAGTACTTC. It yields the protein CASSEYRWDRGHEEQYF.

The chain has TRBV23-1 and TRBJ1-1; D may be TRBD1 (5 bases). TRBV23-1 has ORF status, its function being uncertain. The ends were cut back, 6 bases at V and 4 bases at J, with 12 bases in the middle. The CDR3 is made up of 13 amino acids. CDR3 sequence (DNA): TGCGCCAGCAGCGGGGGAGGGGCCACTGAAGCTTTCTTT. This gives the protein CASSGGGATEAFF.

This clone has ten or more counts. The CDR3 spells CASSPHRDSNQPQHF. In nucleotides, the CDR3 is TGTGCCAGCAGTCCCCACAGGGATAGCAATCAGCCCCAGCATTTT. The chain is built from TRBV6-8 and TRBJ1-5; D perhaps matches TRBD1 (6 bases). V dropped 5 bases and J dropped 0 bases, with 11 bases sitting between them. This CDR3 is built from 15 residues. Germline CDR1 reads MNHGY; CDR2 reads SAAAGT.

The chain combines TRBV5-1 with TRBJ1-2; 7 nucleotides agree with TRBD1. Germline V CDR1 and CDR2: SGHRS, YFSETQ. V dropped 3 bases and J dropped 1; count of bases not matched to a gene: 12. The CDR3 length is 17 residues. CDR3 in DNA: TGCGCCAGCAGCTCTCGCCGGGACAGTAAGAGTAACTATGGCTACACCTTC. It encodes CASSSRRDSKSNYGYTF.

This clone was picked up a small number of times. The chain employs TRBV19 and TRBJ1-2, with D unresolved. The CDR3 is 13 amino acids. Germline V gene lookup returns CDR1 LNHDA and CDR2 SQIVND (reference sequence). V was shortened by 3 bases and J by 8 bases, with 13 bases between the two germline ends. CDR3 amino acids: CASSIGQALGYTF. In DNA, the CDR3 is TGTGCCAGTAGTATCGGTCAGGCGCTGGGCTACACCTTC.

The V and J genes are TRBV29-1 and TRBJ2-1; D is ambiguous. Germline values: CDR1 SQVTM, CDR2 ANQGSEA. The CDR3 consists of 12 residues. V shed 1 base and J shed 5 bases, with 6 bases lying between them. CDR3 region: CSVEGANNEQFF. The CDR3 DNA reads as TGCAGCGTTGAAGGGGCCAACAATGAGCAGTTCTTC.

This clone was counted between two and nine times. The chain uses TRBV6-8 and TRBJ1-6; 12 nucleotides line up with TRBD1. The CDR3 consists of 17 residues. V was clipped by 5 bases and J by 10 bases; unmatched bases: 12. Germline V CDR1 and CDR2: MNHGY, SAAAGT. The CDR3 loop reads CASSPGTGGGGRSPLHF. The CDR3 DNA sequence: TGTGCCAGCAGTCCCGGGACAGGGGGCGGTGGTCGGTCACCCCTCCACTTT.

This clone was seen a handful of times. The V and J genes are TRBV6-8 and TRBJ2-1; D is possibly TRBD1 (6 bases). Germline V lookup: CDR1 MNHGY, CDR2 SAAAGT. V shed 1 base and J shed 7 bases, with 11 bases lying between them. The CDR3 has 14 residues. CDR3 sequence (DNA): TGTGCCAGCAGTTACTACCAGGGGTTGAATGAGCAGTTCTTC. This codes for CASSYYQGLNEQFF.

This clone showed up just a few times. The chain recombines TRBV18 with TRBJ1-2; TRBD1 matches 7 bases. J lost 6 bases, V lost 3 bases, and 7 bases had no gene match. Germline V gene lookup returns CDR1 KGHSH and CDR2 LQKENI. This CDR3 contains 14 residues. The CDR3 DNA is TGTGCCAGCTCACCGGGGTGGCAGGGGGATGGCTACACCTTC. This sequence encodes CASSPGWQGDGYTF. Complete variable domain (other parts from reference TRBV18 and TRBJ1-2): NAGVMQNPRHLVRRRGQEARLRCSPMKGHSHVYWYRQLPEEGLKFMVYLQKENIIDESGMPKERFSAEFPKEGPSILRIQQVVRGDSAAYFCASSPGWQGDGYTFGSGTRLTVV.

This clone was detected only a few times. The chain employs TRBV10-3 and TRBJ2-1; 10 bases agree with TRBD2. Per germline, CDR1 ENHRY and CDR2 SYGVKD. The J segment lost 6 bases and the V segment lost 0 bases, leaving 5 bases of the junction unmatched. The CDR3 contains 16 residues. The CDR3 DNA follows: TGTGCCATCAGTGAGTCGAGCGGGGGGGCCACCAATGAGCAGTTCTTC. Translating gives CAISESSGGATNEQFF.

The chain uses TRBV6-8 and TRBJ1-1; no definite D call. The germline V gene encodes CDR1 MNHGY and CDR2 SAAAGT. The V gene lost 1 base and the J gene lost 0 bases, with 12 bases spanning the gap. The CDR3 loop spans 16 amino acids. For the CDR3, the DNA is TGTGCCAGCAGTTACTGGGGTGCGGAAATGAACACTGAAGCTTTCTTT. Translated, it gives CASSYWGAEMNTEAFF.

A few counts support this clone. This sequence joins TRBV9 and TRBJ1-5, with 8 bases matching TRBD1. There are 12 residues in the CDR3. V lost 7 bases and J lost 5; bases outside the gene matches: 2. The germline CDR1 and CDR2 sequences are SGDLS and YYNGEE. The CDR3 sequence is CASSDRDQPQHF. Here the CDR3 DNA reads TGTGCCAGCTCGGACAGGGATCAGCCCCAGCATTTT.

This clone is judged medium-sized. The V and J genes are TRBV28 and TRBJ2-6; no definite D call. The germline V gene encodes CDR1 MDHEN and CDR2 SYDVKM. This CDR3 contains 16 residues. Between the trimmed V and J ends, which lost 5 bases and 3 bases, there was a span of 14 bases. The CDR3 loop reads CASSQPQLGGANVLTF. In DNA form, the CDR3 reads TGTGCCAGCAGTCAACCACAGTTAGGTGGGGCCAACGTCCTGACTTTC. Looking up the rest from reference TRBV28 and TRBJ2-6 gives the full variable domain: DVKVTQSSRYLVKRTGEKVFLECVQDMDHENMFWYRQDPGLGLRLIYFSYDVKMKEKGDIPEGYSVSREKKERFSLILESASTNQTSMYLCASSQPQLGGANVLTFGAGSRLTVL.

This clone has more than one count but fewer than ten. The V and J genes are TRBV6-8 and TRBJ2-3, with D perhaps TRBD2 (6 bases). V was cut by 0 bases and J by 1 base, with 8 bases left in between. Germline V gene sequence: CDR1 MNHGY, CDR2 SAAAGT. This CDR3 has 15 residues. The CDR3 protein is CASSYSRGGTDTQYF. CDR3 bases: TGTGCCAGCAGTTACTCTCGCGGGGGCACAGATACGCAGTATTTT.

This clone came up a few times. The chain couples TRBV29-1 to TRBJ1-1; 7 nucleotides match TRBD1. The CDR3 is made up of 15 amino acids. CDR1 and CDR2 (germline): SQVTM, ANQGSEA. V shed 0 bases and J 5 bases; nucleotides not matched to a gene: 9. This CDR3 reads CSVEDFPGGGTEAFF. CDR3 sequence (DNA): TGCAGCGTTGAAGATTTCCCAGGGGGAGGAACTGAAGCTTTCTTT.

This clone rates as medium-sized. This chain uses TRBV28 with TRBJ1-6; D ambiguous. V shed 5 bases and J shed 14 bases, with 16 bases lying between them. CDR1 is MDHEN, CDR2 SYDVKM, per germline. The CDR3 sequence is 13 residues long. In DNA, the CDR3 is TGTGCCAGCAGTCCCCAACCCGGGAGATCCCTCCACTTT. This gives the protein CASSPQPGRSLHF.

This clone was observed a handful of times. The chain uses TRBV30 and TRBJ1-3; 9 positions agree with TRBD1. Germline V CDR1 and CDR2: GTSNPN, SVGIG (reference sequence). V was clipped by 3 bases and J by 4 bases; unmatched bases: 7. CDR3 size: 15 residues. In DNA, the CDR3 is TGTGCCTGGAGAAACGGACAGGGGTGGGGAAACACCATATATTTT. Translated, it gives CAWRNGQGWGNTIYF.

This chain uses TRBV10-2 with TRBJ2-5, with 9 bases identical to TRBD1. Germline V gene data show CDR1 as WSHSY and CDR2 as SAAADI. This CDR3 contains 16 residues. J gave up 5 bases and V 6 bases, and 13 bases lay outside the gene matches. The CDR3 sequence is CASSFLQGAIGETQYF. CDR3 nucleotides: TGCGCCAGCAGCTTCTTACAGGGGGCGATTGGGGAGACCCAGTACTTC.

The rearrangement links TRBV9 to TRBJ1-1; TRBD1 aligns across 8 bases. The germline V gene encodes CDR1 SGDLS and CDR2 YYNGEE. This CDR3 region has 17 residues. The ends lost 2 bases at V and 1 base at J; junction bases unmatched: 10. In DNA, the CDR3 is TGTGCCAGCAGCGTGACTGGGAACGGACAGGGGAACACTGAAGCTTTCTTT. Translating gives CASSVTGNGQGNTEAFF.

This clone has just a few counts. The V and J genes are TRBV11-3 and TRBJ2-4; D not resolved. CDR3 length equals 14 residues. Per germline, CDR1 SGHNT and CDR2 YENEEA. Trimming removed 5 bases at V and 6 bases at J, with 14 bases between. The CDR3 reads CASSEWGLGNIQYF. CDR3 nucleotide sequence: TGTGCCAGCAGCGAGTGGGGTCTGGGAAACATTCAGTACTTC.

J is TRBJ1-2 and V is TRBV25-1, with D hard to call. Trimming stripped 1 base from V and 10 bases from J, with 10 bases between. The CDR3 is made up of 12 amino acids. Germline V gives CDR1 MGHDK, CDR2 SYGVNS. The CDR3 DNA follows: TGTGCCAGCAGTGAATCTGACATGTACTACACCTTC. This gives the protein CASSESDMYYTF.

J is TRBJ2-1 and V is TRBV18, with D unresolved. CDR3 size: 16 residues. Trimming took 0 bases from V and 2 from J, leaving 11 bases between them. Germline assignment: CDR1 KGHSH and CDR2 LQKENI. The CDR3 loop is CASSPPSGFTYNEQFF. For the CDR3, the DNA is TGTGCCAGCTCACCACCATCCGGGTTTACCTACAATGAGCAGTTCTTC.

This clone was seen only a few times. The chain is built from TRBV29-1 and TRBJ1-2; D gene ambiguous. The V end was cut by 7 bases, the J end by 4 bases, with 19 bases between. The germline V gene has CDR1 SQVTM and CDR2 ANQGSEA. The CDR3 covers 14 residues. In nucleotides, the CDR3 is TGCAGCGCATCAAAGGGTGTTGAGGGCTATGGCTACACCTTC. This codes for CSASKGVEGYGYTF.

This clone has a count of ten or more. The CDR3 here is CASSKGGQTNEKLFF. The CDR3 nucleotides read TGTGCCAGCAGCAAGGGGGGACAGACTAATGAAAAACTGTTTTTT. The rearrangement links TRBV9 to TRBJ1-4; 7 positions agree with TRBD1. CDR3 length equals 15 residues. Germline assignment: CDR1 SGDLS and CDR2 YYNGEE. J gave up 2 bases and V 4 bases, and 5 bases lay outside the gene matches.